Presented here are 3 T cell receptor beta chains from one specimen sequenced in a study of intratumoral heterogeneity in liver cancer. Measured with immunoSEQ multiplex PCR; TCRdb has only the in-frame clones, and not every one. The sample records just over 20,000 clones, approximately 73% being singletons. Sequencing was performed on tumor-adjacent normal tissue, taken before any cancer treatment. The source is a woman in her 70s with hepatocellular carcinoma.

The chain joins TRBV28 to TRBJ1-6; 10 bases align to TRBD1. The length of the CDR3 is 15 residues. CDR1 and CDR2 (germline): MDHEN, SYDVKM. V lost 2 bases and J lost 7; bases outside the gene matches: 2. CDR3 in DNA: TGTGCCAGCAGTTTAAGGACAGGGGGAAATTCACCCCTCCACTTT. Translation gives CASSLRTGGNSPLHF.

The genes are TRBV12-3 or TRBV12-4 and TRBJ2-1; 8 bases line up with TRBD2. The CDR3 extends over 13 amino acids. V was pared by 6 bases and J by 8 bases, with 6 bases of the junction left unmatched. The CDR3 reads CASRDPGGDEQFF. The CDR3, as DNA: TGTGCCAGCAGAGACCCGGGGGGGGATGAGCAGTTCTTC.

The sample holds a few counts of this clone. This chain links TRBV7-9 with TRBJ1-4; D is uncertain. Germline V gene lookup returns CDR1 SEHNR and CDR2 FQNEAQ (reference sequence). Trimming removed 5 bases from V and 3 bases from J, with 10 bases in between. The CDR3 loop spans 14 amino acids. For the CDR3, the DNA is TGTGCCAGCAGCCTCGGGGTCTCTAATGAAAAACTGTTTTTT. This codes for CASSLGVSNEKLFF. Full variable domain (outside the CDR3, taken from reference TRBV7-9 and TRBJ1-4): DTGVSQNPRHKITKRGQNVTFRCDPISEHNRLYWYRQTLGQGPEFLTYFQNEAQLEKSRLLSDRFSAERPKGSFSTLEIQRTEQGDSAMYLCASSLGVSNEKLFFGSGTQLSVL.